Listed here are 29 T cell receptor beta chains from one sample, sequenced in a study of T cell responses to AZD1222 COVID-19 vaccine. Produced via immunoSEQ multiplex PCR; TCRdb's table is partial and in-frame only. The sample carries 140,000 to 150,000 clones, 80% to 90% recorded once. This specimen was peripheral blood, taken on day 0 of AZD1222 vaccination. These receptors all come from an adult in good health.

This sequence joins TRBV6-2 or TRBV6-3 and TRBJ2-5; the D is unclear. V lost 1 base to trimming and J lost 1 base, with 7 bases between them. Looked up from germline, CDR1 is MNHEY and CDR2 is SVGEGT. The CDR3 spans 14 residues. DNA of the CDR3: TGTGCCAGCAGTTACTTGCTCCCCCAAGAGACCCAGTACTTC. As protein: CASSYLLPQETQYF.

The genes are TRBV10-2 and TRBJ1-4; no clear D. V gave up 10 bases and J gave up 0 bases, with 18 bases separating them. The CDR3 runs to 16 residues. Germline values: CDR1 WSHSY, CDR2 SAAADI. CDR3 bases: TGCGCCACCGTTCCTCCTCCCGGTTCAACTAATGAAAAACTGTTTTTT. Protein: CATVPPPGSTNEKLFF.

The chain combines TRBV5-8 with TRBJ1-2, with a possible D match to TRBD1 (5 bases). The CDR3 consists of 14 residues. The V gene lost 2 bases and the J gene lost 2 bases, with 10 bases spanning the gap. Germline loops: CDR1 SGHTS, CDR2 YDEGEE. The CDR3 DNA sequence: TGTGCCAGCAGCTTTGCGGGGGGAAACTATGGCTACACCTTC. Translation: CASSFAGGNYGYTF.

Only a few counts were recorded for this clone. The chain has TRBV10-3 and TRBJ2-7; D is unresolved. The germline V gene has CDR1 ENHRY and CDR2 SYGVKD. V was trimmed by 10 bases and J by 0 bases, leaving 16 bases between them. This CDR3 comprises 14 residues. The CDR3 DNA sequence: TGTGCCACGTCGGGTCAGCAGAGCTCCTACGAGCAGTACTTC. Encoded protein: CATSGQQSSYEQYF.

V and J are TRBV5-4 and TRBJ1-2; 7 bases fit TRBD1. This CDR3 spans 16 amino acids. CDR1 is SGHNT and CDR2 is YYREEE in the germline V gene (reference sequence). Trimming removed 0 bases from V and 3 bases from J; junction bases left unmatched: 8. The CDR3 nucleotides read TGTGCCAGCAGCTTGGCCGATCGGGACAGTCACTATGGCTACACCTTC. Its protein product is CASSLADRDSHYGYTF.

The chain couples TRBV24-1 to TRBJ1-5; D remains ambiguous. V was trimmed by 3 bases and J by 1 base, leaving 6 bases between them. Germline V gene sequence: CDR1 KGHDR, CDR2 SFDVKD. The CDR3 is made up of 14 amino acids. CDR3 sequence: CATSDVQSNQPQHF. CDR3 in DNA: TGTGCCACCAGTGATGTGCAGAGCAATCAGCCCCAGCATTTT.

The CDR3 loop is CASRYRPYSNQPQHF. The CDR3 DNA follows: TGTGCCAGCAGGTACAGGCCTTATAGCAATCAGCCCCAGCATTTT. This chain joins TRBV6-5 and TRBJ1-5, with TRBD1 as a possible D gene (5 bases). CDR1 MNHEY and CDR2 SVGAGI come from the germline V gene. This CDR3 region has 15 residues. The ends were cut back, 6 bases at V and 0 bases at J, with 12 bases in the middle.

This clone has only one observation. V gene TRBV10-1 combines with J gene TRBJ2-7; possibly TRBD2 for D (5 bases). This CDR3 is 13 amino acids long. Deletions cut 3 bases from V and 3 bases from J, with 9 bases between. Looked up from germline, CDR1 is WNHNN and CDR2 is SYGVQD (reference sequence). DNA for the CDR3: TGCGCCAGCAGTGACGGACTGAACTACGAGCAGTACTTC. It encodes CASSDGLNYEQYF.

The J gene is TRBJ1-4, the V gene TRBV5-1, with D unresolved. The CDR3 covers 16 residues. Deletions cut 3 bases from V and 4 bases from J, with 16 bases between. Per the germline V gene, CDR1 is SGHRS and CDR2 is YFSETQ. CDR3 residues: CASSSGVSEFNEKLFF. The CDR3 DNA sequence: TGCGCCAGCAGCTCCGGGGTTTCGGAGTTTAATGAAAAACTGTTTTTT.

The chain recombines TRBV3-1 (or the pseudogene TRBV3-2) with TRBJ2-3; the match to TRBD2 covers 9 bases. The CDR3 consists of 16 residues. V shed 4 bases and J 5 bases; nucleotides not matched to a gene: 10. The V gene's germline CDR1 is LGHDT and CDR2 YNNKEL (reference sequence). CDR3 DNA: TGTGCCAGCAGCCCGCCAGGCGGGGGGGTGGGAGATACGCAGTATTTT. Its protein product is CASSPPGGGVGDTQYF.

V is TRBV3-1 (or the pseudogene TRBV3-2) and J is TRBJ2-1, with TRBD2 matching over 7 bases. Looked up from germline, CDR1 is LGHDT and CDR2 is YNNKEL (reference sequence). V lost 8 bases to trimming and J lost 8 bases; unmatched junction nucleotides: 6. CDR3 length equals 12 residues. CDR3 nucleotide sequence: TGTGCCAGCGGTACTAGCGTCGATGAGCAGTTCTTC. It yields the protein CASGTSVDEQFF.

The chain links TRBV2 to TRBJ2-3, with TRBD1 matching over 8 bases. Looked up from germline, CDR1 is SNHLY and CDR2 is FYNNEI. V was clipped by 3 bases and J by 5 bases; unmatched bases: 7. The CDR3 contains 15 residues. Here the CDR3 reads CASSDGPGGRDTQYF. DNA of the CDR3: TGTGCCAGCAGTGACGGGCCAGGGGGCAGAGATACGCAGTATTTT.

This chain links TRBV7-9 with TRBJ2-7; perhaps TRBD2 as D (5 bases). Germline-derived CDR1 and CDR2 are SEHNR and FQNEAQ (reference sequence). Trimming pared 5 bases from V and 3 bases from J, leaving 11 bases between. The CDR3 runs to 13 residues. The CDR3 region is CASSPSTNYEQYF. The DNA of the CDR3 is TGTGCCAGCAGCCCATCGACTAACTACGAGCAGTACTTC.

This CDR3 reads CASYPVDRGGDEQFF. The CDR3 nucleotides are TGTGCCAGCTATCCCGTCGACAGGGGGGGAGATGAGCAGTTCTTC. The chain recombines TRBV25-1 with TRBJ2-1; 9 bases align to TRBD1. This CDR3 is built from 15 residues. Germline CDR1 is MGHDK and CDR2 is SYGVNS. The ends lost 8 bases at V and 8 bases at J; junction bases unmatched: 13.

The chain has TRBV29-1 and TRBJ2-7; D perhaps matches TRBD1 (6 bases). Germline CDR1 is SQVTM and CDR2 is ANQGSEA. Trimming pared 7 bases from V and 0 bases from J, leaving 16 bases between. The CDR3 covers 14 residues. The CDR3 loop is CSDNRTDPSYEQYF. In DNA, the CDR3 is TGCAGCGACAATCGGACAGACCCCTCCTACGAGCAGTACTTC.

This clone has a handful of counts. This chain connects TRBV5-6 to TRBJ1-4; maybe TRBD1 (5 bases). Germline-derived CDR1 and CDR2 are SGHDT and YYEEEE. The CDR3 sequence is 15 residues long. Trimming cost V 3 bases and J 0 bases, with 9 bases left between them. The CDR3 loop is CASSWGVPTNEKLFF. The DNA for the CDR3 is TGTGCCAGCAGCTGGGGCGTGCCAACTAATGAAAAACTGTTTTTT.

This sequence joins TRBV7-8 and TRBJ1-4, with 7 positions matching TRBD1. CDR3 length equals 15 residues. V shed 0 bases and J 3 bases; nucleotides not matched to a gene: 1. Germline loops: CDR1 SGHVS, CDR2 FQNEAQ. The CDR3 here is CASSLAQGSNEKLFF. The CDR3 nucleotides read TGTGCCAGCAGCTTAGCACAGGGGTCTAATGAAAAACTGTTTTTT.

The V gene is TRBV19, the J gene TRBJ2-7; no firm D call. The CDR3 consists of 13 residues. The germline V gene encodes CDR1 LNHDA and CDR2 SQIVND (reference sequence). V gave up 4 bases and J gave up 3 bases, with 10 bases separating them. The CDR3 DNA is TGTGCCAGTAGTACCACTCCAGGCTACGAGCAGTACTTC. Residues: CASSTTPGYEQYF.

This clone was seen a single time. The J gene is TRBJ2-3, the V gene TRBV28; 12 bases are shared with TRBD2. V dropped 8 bases and J dropped 0; count of bases not matched to a gene: 21. Per germline, CDR1 MDHEN and CDR2 SYDVKM. The CDR3 runs 21 residues. CDR3 nucleotide sequence: TGTGCCAGCTTGCCAATCGGACTAGCGGGGACCCAGTCCTCTAGCACAGATACGCAGTATTTT. It encodes CASLPIGLAGTQSSSTDTQYF. Supplemented by reference TRBV28 and TRBJ2-3, the full variable domain reads DVKVTQSSRYLVKRTGEKVFLECVQDMDHENMFWYRQDPGLGLRLIYFSYDVKMKEKGDIPEGYSVSREKKERFSLILESASTNQTSMYLCASLPIGLAGTQSSSTDTQYFGPGTRLTVL.

On this clone itself: Germline and junction disagree at one end, which may indicate a read error. The sample carries other DNA sequences with the same CDR3. The chain joins TRBV10-3 to TRBJ1-1, with 11 bases that match TRBD1. CDR1 is ENHRY, CDR2 SYGVKD, per germline. The CDR3 loop spans 15 amino acids. The CDR3 spells CATKDRGRMDTEAFF. In nucleotides, the CDR3 is TGTGCCACCAAGGACAGGGGGCGCATGGACACTGAAGCGTTCTTT.

The rearrangement uses TRBV19 and TRBJ1-6; unclear D gene. The CDR3 covers 14 residues. Germline V CDR1 and CDR2: LNHDA, SQIVND (reference sequence). Trimming removed 1 base at V and 8 bases at J, with 9 bases between. The CDR3 reads CASSIVPADSPLHF. The DNA of the CDR3 is TGTGCCAGTAGTATAGTTCCAGCGGATTCACCCCTCCACTTT.

The gene calls are TRBV11-2 and TRBJ2-7, with D uncertain. Germline values: CDR1 SGHAT, CDR2 FQNNGV. Trimming pared 5 bases from V and 2 bases from J, leaving 4 bases between. The CDR3 is 11 amino acids. The CDR3 region has the DNA TGTGCCAGCAGCACACCCTACGAGCAGTACTTC. Protein product: CASSTPYEQYF.

The chain links TRBV2 to TRBJ1-6; TRBD1 aligns across 9 bases. Germline V gives CDR1 SNHLY, CDR2 FYNNEI. V was clipped by 5 bases and J by 7 bases; unmatched bases: 3. The CDR3 length is 14 residues. The CDR3 sequence: CASSQGQGNSPLHF. The DNA of the CDR3 is TGTGCCAGCAGTCAAGGACAGGGGAATTCACCCCTCCACTTT.

The rearrangement links TRBV15 to TRBJ1-4, with no clear D. The CDR3 loop spans 13 amino acids. The V gene's germline CDR1 is LNHNV and CDR2 YYDKDF (reference sequence). Trimming stripped 5 bases from V and 10 bases from J, with 14 bases between. CDR3 nucleotides: TGTGCCACCAGCCCCGATATGGGCAGAAAACTGTTTTTT. Translation gives CATSPDMGRKLFF.

The chain couples TRBV12-3 or TRBV12-4 to TRBJ1-2; perhaps TRBD1 as D (5 bases). Trimming took 6 bases from V and 4 from J, leaving 9 bases between them. The CDR3 consists of 12 residues. CDR3 loop: CASSDDSYGYTF. The CDR3 nucleotides are TGTGCCAGCAGCGATGACAGCTATGGCTACACCTTC.

V gene TRBV2 combines with J gene TRBJ2-3, with a tentative D call TRBD2 (6 bases). This CDR3 has 16 amino acids. V shed 4 bases and J shed 6 bases, with 20 bases lying between them. Germline lookup yields CDR1 SNHLY and CDR2 FYNNEI. CDR3 coding DNA: TGTGCCAGCAGTGCCGGGGGTTCCCGGGTGACGGATACGCAGTATTTT. Residues: CASSAGGSRVTDTQYF.

This clone was observed once. The chain links TRBV5-1 to TRBJ2-7; tentative D call: TRBD2 (6 bases). Trimming cost V 0 bases and J 0 bases, with 7 bases left between them. CDR1 is SGHRS and CDR2 is YFSETQ in the germline V gene. The CDR3 has 14 amino acids. The CDR3 nucleotides are TGCGCCAGCAGCTTGGTCGGGAGCTCCTACGAGCAGTACTTC. The encoded protein is CASSLVGSSYEQYF.

The chain combines TRBV10-3 with TRBJ1-2; TRBD1 matches 9 bases. The CDR3 totals 15 residues. Germline loops: CDR1 ENHRY, CDR2 SYGVKD. Trimming took 4 bases from V and 4 from J; bases not matched to a gene: 7. This CDR3 is CAISGTTGGGYGYTF. The CDR3 DNA sequence: TGTGCCATCAGTGGTACTACAGGGGGCGGCTATGGCTACACCTTC.

V usage is TRBV3-1 (or the pseudogene TRBV3-2) and J usage is TRBJ1-1; D might be TRBD1 (5 bases). Trimming left V 3 bases short and J 1 base short, with 21 bases between. The CDR3 is 18 amino acids. Germline CDR1 LGHDT, CDR2 YNNKEL (reference sequence). CDR3 sequence: CASSQGHPGSGGNTEAFF. CDR3 DNA sequence: TGTGCCAGCAGCCAGGGGCACCCTGGGTCAGGAGGGAACACTGAAGCTTTCTTT.